This TCR beta chain was sequenced for a study of monozygotic twins with inflammatory bowel disease. TCRdb reprocessed the 5' RACE reads and keeps a single row for each CDR3 protein, giving no DNA. This repertoire includes some 400,000 distinct CDR3 sequences. This CDR3 has 15 residues. V is TRBV12-3 or TRBV12-4 and J is TRBJ2-3; TCRdb's D call, TRBD2, is unchecked because there is no DNA. This sequence originates from a human donor with ulcerative colitis or Crohn's disease, or a healthy co-twin of an affected twin (not recorded which). Source material: blood. CDR3 sequence: CASTLRAGGQNTQYF.